This TCR beta chain was identified during a study of Ad26.COV2.S vaccination and SARS-CoV-2 variants. As to treatment: approximately 18 received Ad26.COV2.S at low or high dose, single or two shots; a few received placebo; per-sample allocation not given. Sampling occurred on day 63 after the first vaccine or placebo injection. Deletions cut 0 bases from V and 0 bases from J, with 8 bases between. The CDR3 length is 15 residues. Germline V gene lookup returns CDR1 SGDLS and CDR2 YYNGEE. TCRdb's table, derived via immunoSEQ multiplex PCR, lists solely in-frame clones and lacks some. The table lists about 420,000 clones, around nine tenths of them singletons.

The source is a person between 18 and 60 years old who received the Ad26.COV2.S COVID-19 vaccine or a placebo. V and J are TRBV9 and TRBJ2-3; no reliable D call. This material consisted of peripheral blood, taken in a trial of Ad26.COV2.S vaccine versus placebo. The CDR3 nucleotides are TGTGCCAGCAGCGTAGTTGCAGAAAGCACAGATACGCAGTATTTT. It encodes CASSVVAESTDTQYF. The complete variable domain, with remaining parts taken from reference TRBV9 and TRBJ2-3, reads DSGVTQTPKHLITATGQRVTLRCSPRSGDLSVYWYQQSLDQGLQFLIQYYNGEERAKGNILERFSAQQFPDLHSELNLSSLELGDSALYFCASSVVAESTDTQYFGPGTRLTVL.